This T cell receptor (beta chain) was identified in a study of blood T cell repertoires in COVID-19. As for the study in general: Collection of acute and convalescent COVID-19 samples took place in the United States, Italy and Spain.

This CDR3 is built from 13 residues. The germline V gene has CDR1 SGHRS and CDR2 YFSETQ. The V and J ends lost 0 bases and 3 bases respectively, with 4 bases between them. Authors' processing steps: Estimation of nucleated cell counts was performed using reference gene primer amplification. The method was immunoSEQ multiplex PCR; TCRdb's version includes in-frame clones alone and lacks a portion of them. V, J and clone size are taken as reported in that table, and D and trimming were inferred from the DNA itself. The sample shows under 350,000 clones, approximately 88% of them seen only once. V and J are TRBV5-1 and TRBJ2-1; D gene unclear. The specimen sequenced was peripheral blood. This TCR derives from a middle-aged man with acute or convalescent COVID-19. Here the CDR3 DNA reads TGCGCCAGCAGCTTGGGGAGCTACAATGAGCAGTTCTTC. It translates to CASSLGSYNEQFF.